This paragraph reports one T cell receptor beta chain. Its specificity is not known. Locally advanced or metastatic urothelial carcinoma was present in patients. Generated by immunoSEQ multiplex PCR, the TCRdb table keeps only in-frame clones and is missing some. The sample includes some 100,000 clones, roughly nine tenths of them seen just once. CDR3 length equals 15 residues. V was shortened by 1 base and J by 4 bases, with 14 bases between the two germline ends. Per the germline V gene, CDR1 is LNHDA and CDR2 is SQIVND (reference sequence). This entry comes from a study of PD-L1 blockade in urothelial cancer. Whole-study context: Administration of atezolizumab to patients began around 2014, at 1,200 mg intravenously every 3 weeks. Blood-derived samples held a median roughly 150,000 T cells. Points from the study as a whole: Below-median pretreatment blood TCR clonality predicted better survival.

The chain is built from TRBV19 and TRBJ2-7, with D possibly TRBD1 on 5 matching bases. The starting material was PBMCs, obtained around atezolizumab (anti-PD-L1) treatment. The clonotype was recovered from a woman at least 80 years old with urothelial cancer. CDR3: CASSIGDRISYEQYF. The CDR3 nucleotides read TGTGCCAGTAGTATAGGCGACAGAATTTCTTACGAGCAGTACTTC. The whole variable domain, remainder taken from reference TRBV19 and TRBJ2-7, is DGGITQSPKYLFRKEGQNVTLSCEQNLNHDAMYWYRQDPGQGLRLIYYSQIVNDFQKGDIAEGYSVSREKKESFPLTVTSAQKNPTAFYLCASSIGDRISYEQYFGPGTRLTVT.